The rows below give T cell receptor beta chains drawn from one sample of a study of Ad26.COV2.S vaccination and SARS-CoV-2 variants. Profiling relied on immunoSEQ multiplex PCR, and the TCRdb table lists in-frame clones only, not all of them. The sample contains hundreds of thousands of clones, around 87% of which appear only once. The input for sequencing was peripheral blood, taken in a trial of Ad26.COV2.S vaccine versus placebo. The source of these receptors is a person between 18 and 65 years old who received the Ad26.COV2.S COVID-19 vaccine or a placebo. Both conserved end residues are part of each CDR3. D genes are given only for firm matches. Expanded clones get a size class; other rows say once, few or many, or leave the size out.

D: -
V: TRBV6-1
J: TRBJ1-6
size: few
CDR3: CASSEIGTGEVNSPLHF
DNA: TGTGCCAGCAGTGAAATTGGAACTGGGGAGGTGAATTCACCCCTCCACTTT

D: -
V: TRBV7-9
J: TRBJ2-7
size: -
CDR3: CASSRRTVGYEQYF
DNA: TGTGCCAGCAGCAGGAGGACAGTGGGATACGAGCAGTACTTC

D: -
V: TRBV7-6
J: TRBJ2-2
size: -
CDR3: CASSLAGNTGELFF
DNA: TGTGCCAGCAGCTTAGCAGGGAACACCGGGGAGCTGTTTTTT

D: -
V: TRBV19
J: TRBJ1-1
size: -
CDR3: CASSPGTITEAFF
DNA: TGTGCCAGTAGTCCTGGGACTATTACTGAAGCTTTCTTT

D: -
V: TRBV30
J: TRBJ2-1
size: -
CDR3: CAFPAGGNNEQFF
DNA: TGTGCCTTCCCGGCGGGCGGGAACAATGAGCAGTTCTTC

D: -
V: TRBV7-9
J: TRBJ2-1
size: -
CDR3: CASSVTEYNEQFF
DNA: TGTGCCAGCAGCGTGACAGAGTACAATGAGCAGTTCTTC

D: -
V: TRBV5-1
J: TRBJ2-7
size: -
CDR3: CASSLDRLLQYF
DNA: TGCGCCAGCAGCTTGGACAGGCTCCTACAGTACTTC

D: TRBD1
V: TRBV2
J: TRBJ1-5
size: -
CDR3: CASSSGQVTQPQHF
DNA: TGTGCCAGCAGTTCGGGACAGGTGACTCAGCCCCAGCATTTT

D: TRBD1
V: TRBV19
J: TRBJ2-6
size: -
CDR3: CASKDRTSSGANVLTF
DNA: TGTGCCAGTAAGGACAGGACTTCATCTGGGGCCAACGTCCTGACTTTC

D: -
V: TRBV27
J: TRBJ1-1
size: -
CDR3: CASSWGPMNTEAFF
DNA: TGTGCCAGCAGTTGGGGGCCAATGAACACTGAAGCTTTCTTT

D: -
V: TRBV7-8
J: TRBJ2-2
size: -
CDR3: CASSRVVEGAGELFF
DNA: TGTGCCAGCAGCCGTGTGGTCGAGGGTGCCGGGGAGCTGTTTTTT

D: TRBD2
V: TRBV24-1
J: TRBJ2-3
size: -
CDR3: CATSDPGGAGTDTQYF
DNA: TGTGCCACCAGTGATCCCGGGGGGGCCGGTACAGATACGCAGTATTTT

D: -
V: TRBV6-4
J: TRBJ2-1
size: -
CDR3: CASSGGFSGDNEQFF
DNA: TGTGCCAGCAGTGGGGGTTTTAGCGGAGACAATGAGCAGTTCTTC

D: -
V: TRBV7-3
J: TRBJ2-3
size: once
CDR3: CASSLYGGREYDTDTQYF
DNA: TGTGCCAGCAGCTTATATGGTGGAAGGGAATATGATACAGATACGCAGTATTTT

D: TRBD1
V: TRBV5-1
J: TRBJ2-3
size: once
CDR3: CASSLLWDRGLTDTQYF
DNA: TGCGCCAGCAGCTTGTTATGGGACAGGGGATTAACAGATACGCAGTATTTT

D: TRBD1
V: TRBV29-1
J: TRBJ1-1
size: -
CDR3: CSVDRGDYTEAFF
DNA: TGCAGCGTGGACAGGGGGGACTACACTGAAGCTTTCTTT

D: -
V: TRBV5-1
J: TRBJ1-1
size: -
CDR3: CAGRPRQDSLEAFF
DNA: TGCGCCGGCAGACCCCGACAGGATTCGCTGGAAGCTTTCTTT

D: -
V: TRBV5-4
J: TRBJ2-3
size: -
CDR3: CASSLGSPAGENTDTQYF
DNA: TGTGCCAGCAGCTTGGGCAGTCCAGCGGGCGAGAATACAGATACGCAGTATTTT

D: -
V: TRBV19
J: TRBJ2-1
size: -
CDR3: CASSHAVNEQFF
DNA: TGTGCCAGTAGTCACGCCGTAAATGAGCAGTTCTTC

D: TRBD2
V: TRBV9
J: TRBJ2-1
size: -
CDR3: CASSLSGGAFNEQFF
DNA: TGTGCCAGCAGCCTTAGCGGGGGGGCCTTCAATGAGCAGTTCTTC

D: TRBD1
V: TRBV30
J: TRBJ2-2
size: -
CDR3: CAWSRDRPAGELFF
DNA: TGTGCCTGGAGTAGGGACAGGCCGGCCGGGGAGCTGTTTTTT

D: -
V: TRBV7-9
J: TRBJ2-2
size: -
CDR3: CASSQAGYSTGELFF
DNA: TGTGCCAGCAGCCAGGCGGGGTATAGCACCGGGGAGCTGTTTTTT

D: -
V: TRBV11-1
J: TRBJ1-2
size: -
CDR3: CASSFDANYGYTF
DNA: TGTGCCAGCAGCTTCGACGCTAACTATGGCTACACCTTC

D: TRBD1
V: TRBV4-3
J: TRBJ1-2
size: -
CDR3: CASSQDGGGGYGYTF
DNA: TGCGCCAGCAGCCAAGACGGAGGGGGCGGCTATGGCTACACCTTC

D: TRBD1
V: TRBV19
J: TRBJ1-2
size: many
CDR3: CASSPRGQGYGYTF
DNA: TGTGCCAGTAGTCCACGAGGACAGGGGTATGGCTACACCTTC

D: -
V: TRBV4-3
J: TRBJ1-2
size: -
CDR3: CASSQGQRRGYTF
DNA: TGCGCCAGCAGCCAAGGACAGAGGAGAGGCTACACCTTC

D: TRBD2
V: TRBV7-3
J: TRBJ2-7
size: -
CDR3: CASSSSGGSEQYF
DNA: TGTGCCAGCAGCTCCAGCGGGGGAAGCGAGCAGTACTTC

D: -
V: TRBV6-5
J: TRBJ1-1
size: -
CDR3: CASSPSGLPTEAFF
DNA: TGTGCCAGCAGTCCTAGTGGGTTACCCACTGAAGCTTTCTTT

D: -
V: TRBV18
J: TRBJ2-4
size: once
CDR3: CASSPRLLAKNIQYF
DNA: TGTGCCAGCTCACCGAGATTACTAGCCAAAAACATTCAGTACTTC

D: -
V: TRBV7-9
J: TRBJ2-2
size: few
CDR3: CASSYPPTPSTGELFF
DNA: TGTGCCAGCAGCTACCCTCCTACCCCGTCCACCGGGGAGCTGTTTTTT

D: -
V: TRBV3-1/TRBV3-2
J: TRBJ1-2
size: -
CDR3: CATTREGYYGYTF
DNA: TGTGCCACCACCCGCGAGGGTTACTATGGCTACACCTTC

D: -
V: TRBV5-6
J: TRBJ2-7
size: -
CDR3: CASSSLTRYEQYF
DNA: TGTGCCAGCAGCTCCTTGACCCGCTACGAGCAGTACTTC

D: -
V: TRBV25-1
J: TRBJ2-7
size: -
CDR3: CASSQGTYEQYF
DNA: TGTGCCAGCAGCCAGGGCACTTACGAGCAGTACTTC

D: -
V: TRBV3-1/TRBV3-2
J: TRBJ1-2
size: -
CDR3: CASSQEGNYGYTF
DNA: TGTGCCAGCAGCCAAGAAGGGAACTATGGCTACACCTTC

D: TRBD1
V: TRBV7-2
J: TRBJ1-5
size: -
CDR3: CASSYRGSQPQHF
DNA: TGTGCCAGCAGCTACAGGGGTTCGCAGCCCCAGCATTTT

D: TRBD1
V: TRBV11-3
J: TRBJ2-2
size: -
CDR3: CASSFSGQPSVTGELFF
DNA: TGTGCCAGCAGCTTCTCGGGACAGCCGAGTGTGACCGGGGAGCTGTTTTTT

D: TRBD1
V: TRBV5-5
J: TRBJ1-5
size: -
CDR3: CASSLDTTGGLYQPQHF
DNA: TGTGCCAGCAGCTTGGATACGACAGGGGGCCTCTATCAGCCCCAGCATTTT

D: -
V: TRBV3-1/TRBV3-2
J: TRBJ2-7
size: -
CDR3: CASSQGQSSYEQYF
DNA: TGTGCCAGCAGCCAAGGCCAAAGCTCCTACGAGCAGTACTTC

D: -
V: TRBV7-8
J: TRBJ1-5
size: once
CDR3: CASSSTGRFQPQHF
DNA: TGTGCCAGCAGCAGTACAGGGAGGTTTCAGCCCCAGCATTTT

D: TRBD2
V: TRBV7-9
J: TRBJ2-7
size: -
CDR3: CASSLDGGGASYEQYF
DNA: TGTGCCAGCAGCTTAGATGGCGGGGGGGCCTCCTACGAGCAGTACTTC

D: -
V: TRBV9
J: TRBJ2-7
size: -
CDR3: CASSVTGEVAYEQYF
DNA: TGTGCCAGCAGCGTCACAGGGGAGGTAGCCTACGAGCAGTACTTC

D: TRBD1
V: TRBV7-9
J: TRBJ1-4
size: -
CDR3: CASSQTGATNEKLFF
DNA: TGTGCCAGCAGCCAGACAGGGGCAACTAATGAAAAACTGTTTTTT

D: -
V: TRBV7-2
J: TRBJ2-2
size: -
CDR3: CASSLGGGVGGELFF
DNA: TGTGCCAGCAGCTTAGGCGGAGGGGTGGGCGGGGAGCTGTTTTTT

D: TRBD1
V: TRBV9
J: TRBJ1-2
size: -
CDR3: CASSVGDRFDGYTF
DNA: TGTGCCAGCAGCGTAGGGGACAGGTTCGATGGCTACACCTTC

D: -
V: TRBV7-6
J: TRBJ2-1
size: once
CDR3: CASSLRGSEQFF
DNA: TGTGCCAGCAGCTTAAGGGGGAGTGAGCAGTTCTTC

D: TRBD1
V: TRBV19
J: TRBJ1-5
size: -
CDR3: CASLGQGEGNQPQHF
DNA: TGTGCCAGTCTTGGACAGGGCGAAGGCAATCAGCCCCAGCATTTT

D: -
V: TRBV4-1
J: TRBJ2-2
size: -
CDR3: CASSQDNWNTGELFF
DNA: TGCGCCAGCAGCCAAGATAACTGGAACACCGGGGAGCTGTTTTTT

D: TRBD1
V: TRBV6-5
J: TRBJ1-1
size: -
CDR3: CASSYYGTGGTEAFF
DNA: TGTGCCAGCAGTTACTACGGGACAGGGGGCACTGAAGCTTTCTTT

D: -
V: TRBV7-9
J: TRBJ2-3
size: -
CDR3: CASSSWGQSTDTQYF
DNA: TGTGCCAGCAGCTCCTGGGGGCAGAGCACAGATACGCAGTATTTT

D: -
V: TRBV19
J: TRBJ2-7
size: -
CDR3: CASSIVDDSYEQYF
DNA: TGTGCCAGTAGTATAGTTGACGACTCCTACGAGCAGTACTTC

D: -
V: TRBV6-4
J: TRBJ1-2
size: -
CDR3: CASSEGGSYGYTF
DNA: TGTGCCAGCAGTGAGGGAGGGAGCTATGGCTACACCTTC

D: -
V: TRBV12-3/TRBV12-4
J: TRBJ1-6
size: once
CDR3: CASSLKNSPLHF
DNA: TGTGCCAGCAGTTTAAAGAATTCACCCCTCCACTTT

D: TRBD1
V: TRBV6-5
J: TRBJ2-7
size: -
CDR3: CASSYSPGQGASEQYF
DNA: TGTGCCAGCAGTTACTCGCCAGGACAGGGGGCCAGCGAGCAGTACTTC

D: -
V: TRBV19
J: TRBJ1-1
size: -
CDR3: CASSISGATEAFF
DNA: TGTGCCAGTAGTATTTCGGGGGCAACTGAAGCTTTCTTT

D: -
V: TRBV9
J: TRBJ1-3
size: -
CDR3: CASSVERGEPAYF
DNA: TGTGCCAGCAGCGTAGAGAGGGGGGAGCCGGCATATTTT

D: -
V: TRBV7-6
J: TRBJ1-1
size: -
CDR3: CASSLGGDREAFF
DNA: TGTGCCAGCAGCTTAGGCGGTGACAGAGAAGCTTTCTTT

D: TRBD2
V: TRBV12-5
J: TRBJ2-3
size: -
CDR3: CASGQFTSGGNTDTQYF
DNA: TGTGCTAGTGGCCAATTTACTAGCGGGGGAAACACAGATACGCAGTATTTT

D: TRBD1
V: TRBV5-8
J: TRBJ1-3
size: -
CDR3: CASSLLDRASGNTIYF
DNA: TGTGCCAGCAGCTTACTGGACAGGGCCTCTGGAAACACCATATATTTT

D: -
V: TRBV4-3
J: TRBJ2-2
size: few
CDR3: CASSQDIYRVGNTGELFF
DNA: TGCGCCAGCAGCCAAGATATCTACAGGGTTGGAAACACCGGGGAGCTGTTTTTT